The 17 T cell receptor beta chains below come from one sample, sequenced in a study of beta chain features in type 1 diabetes. Findings and caveats of the study: Shorter TCRB CDR3s, moderately but significantly so, marked every one of the four CD4+ subsets in Type 1 diabetes patients.

Their specific antigens are unknown. The sequenced template was cDNA made from the entire isolated RNA. Assay used: immunoSEQ multiplex PCR; TCRdb lists only in-frame clones, some missing. This repertoire shows around 340,000 clones, about a tenth found once; its top ten account for 0.9% to 1.1%. Sequenced sample: central memory CD4+ T cells from blood. The source of these receptors is a man aged 25 to 40 with type 1 diabetes.

Details on this clone: Germline is not matched at one junction end, which may reflect a read error. This chain joins TRBV5-5 and TRBJ2-4; a weak D match, TRBD1 (5 bases). The CDR3 has 15 amino acids. Looked up from germline, CDR1 is SGHKS and CDR2 is YYEKEE (reference sequence). The CDR3 nucleotides are TGCGCCAGCAGCCCGGGCAGGGTAAGGGGCGACATTCAGTACTTC. Protein sequence: CASSPGRVRGDIQYF.

This clone occurred many times. CDR3 in amino acids: CASSHRGERPNEQFF. In DNA form, the CDR3 reads TGTGCCAGCAGCCACCGGGGGGAGAGGCCCAATGAGCAGTTCTTC. The rearrangement uses TRBV6-6 and TRBJ2-1, with 7 bases that match TRBD2. Trimming took 6 bases from V and 6 from J; bases not matched to a gene: 11. The V gene's germline CDR1 is MNHNY and CDR2 SVGAGI (reference sequence). The CDR3 spans 15 residues.

This clone was picked up a small number of times. The chain recombines TRBV7-9 with TRBJ2-7; either TRBD1 or TRBD2 may fit D (6 bases each). CDR1 is SEHNR, CDR2 FQNEAQ, per germline (reference sequence). Between the trimmed V and J ends, which lost 6 bases and 6 bases, there was a span of 15 bases. The CDR3 loop spans 13 amino acids. Here the CDR3 DNA reads TGTGCCAGCAGGATAGAGGGGGGTAGCGAGCAGTACTTC. It codes for CASRIEGGSEQYF. The full variable domain, its missing parts supplied by reference TRBV7-9 and TRBJ2-7, is DTGVSQNPRHKITKRGQNVTFRCDPISEHNRLYWYRQTLGQGPEFLTYFQNEAQLEKSRLLSDRFSAERPKGSFSTLEIQRTEQGDSAMYLCASRIEGGSEQYFGPGTRLTVT.

CDR3 sequence: CASTPPAGGTGELFF. The CDR3 DNA sequence: TGTGCCAGCACCCCCCCAGCGGGGGGCACCGGGGAGCTGTTTTTT. The V and J genes are TRBV7-2 and TRBJ2-2; the match to TRBD2 covers 9 bases. Losses at the gene ends were 7 bases for V and 4 bases for J; bases not matched to a gene: 7. This CDR3 spans 15 amino acids. Germline V CDR1 and CDR2: SGHTA, FQGNSA.

V gene TRBV7-2 combines with J gene TRBJ2-7, with 7 bases matching TRBD1. V shed 0 bases and J 0 bases; nucleotides not matched to a gene: 2. This CDR3 comprises 15 residues. Germline values: CDR1 SGHTA, CDR2 FQGNSA. This CDR3 is CASSLARDSSYEQYF. The CDR3 bases are TGTGCCAGCAGCTTAGCCCGGGACAGCTCCTACGAGCAGTACTTC.

J is TRBJ2-7 and V is TRBV7-2; the match to TRBD2 covers 10 bases. V was pared by 5 bases and J by 5 bases, with 18 bases of the junction left unmatched. CDR1 is SGHTA, CDR2 FQGNSA, per germline. This CDR3 contains 18 residues. CDR3 in DNA: TGTGCCAGCAGCCCCGAAGGTTTTAATAGCGGGGGGAGGAACGAGCAGTACTTC. As protein: CASSPEGFNSGGRNEQYF.

Ten or more counts support this clone. The chain is built from TRBV28 and TRBJ2-1; 12 bases map to TRBD2. The J segment lost 6 bases and the V segment lost 5 bases, leaving 8 bases of the junction unmatched. The CDR3 runs to 16 residues. Germline V CDR1 and CDR2: MDHEN, SYDVKM. The DNA for the CDR3 is TGTGCCAGCAGTCGGACTAGCGGGGAATTGGGCAATGAGCAGTTCTTC. It is translated as CASSRTSGELGNEQFF.

The chain joins TRBV28 to TRBJ1-5; 8 bases fit TRBD1. Germline CDR1 MDHEN, CDR2 SYDVKM. V lost 2 bases, J lost 2 bases, and 5 bases stayed unmatched. The CDR3 consists of 16 residues. The CDR3 sequence: CASSLTGQGGNQPQHF. DNA of the CDR3: TGTGCCAGCAGTTTAACCGGACAGGGCGGCAATCAGCCCCAGCATTTT.

This clone was seen at least ten times. The chain couples TRBV5-1 to TRBJ1-1, with D possibly TRBD1 on 5 matching bases. The germline CDR1 and CDR2 sequences are SGHRS and YFSETQ. Trimming cost V 4 bases and J 0 bases, with 13 bases left between them. The CDR3 extends over 15 amino acids. The CDR3 region is CASSTGDLLNTEAFF. CDR3 DNA: TGCGCCAGCAGCACGGGGGACCTACTGAACACTGAAGCTTTCTTT.

The rearrangement links TRBV5-1 to TRBJ1-2, with D unresolved. Trimming left V 3 bases short and J 7 bases short, with 16 bases between. The CDR3 is 14 amino acids. Germline CDR1 reads SGHRS; CDR2 reads YFSETQ. The CDR3 region has the DNA TGCGCCAGCAGCTCCCGGAGTCTTTCGTTTGGCTACACCTTC. Its protein product is CASSSRSLSFGYTF. The full variable domain, rest sourced from reference TRBV5-1 and TRBJ1-2, is KAGVTQTPRYLIKTRGQQVTLSCSPISGHRSVSWYQQTPGQGLQFLFEYFSETQRNKGNFPGRFSGRQFSNSRSEMNVSTLELGDSALYLCASSSRSLSFGYTFGSGTRLTVV.

This clone was seen more than once but under ten times. The chain employs TRBV13 and TRBJ1-3; TRBD1 matches 8 bases. This CDR3 has 17 amino acids. The V segment lost 0 bases and the J segment 0 bases; nucleotides outside the gene matches: 4. The V gene's germline CDR1 is PRHDT and CDR2 FYEKMQ (reference sequence). DNA of the CDR3: TGTGCCAGCAGCTTAGGACCAGGGGGCAACTCTGGAAACACCATATATTTT. It specifies CASSLGPGGNSGNTIYF.

This clone was observed a few times. The chain joins TRBV29-1 to TRBJ2-7; the D call may be TRBD1 or TRBD2 (5 bases each). V was clipped by 4 bases and J by 0 bases, with 13 bases between them. CDR1 SQVTM and CDR2 ANQGSEA come from the germline V gene. This CDR3 is built from 14 residues. The CDR3 DNA is TGCAGCGTTGTGGGGGACGCAAGCTCCTACGAGCAGTACTTC. Its translation is CSVVGDASSYEQYF.

This clone appeared a few times. The CDR3 nucleotides are TGCGCCAGCAGCTCGCGACAGGGAAAGTGGGAAAAACTGTTTTTT. It translates to CASSSRQGKWEKLFF. V and J are TRBV4-3 and TRBJ1-4, with TRBD1 matching over 7 bases. The V and J ends lost 5 bases and 8 bases, in that order; junction bases with no gene match: 11. CDR1 is LGHNA, CDR2 YSLEER, per germline. This CDR3 region has 15 residues.

The rearrangement links TRBV7-9 to TRBJ1-2, with D uncertain. V was cut by 5 bases and J by 8 bases, with 9 bases left in between. From germline, CDR1 is SEHNR and CDR2 FQNEAQ (reference sequence). This CDR3 contains 11 residues. CDR3 coding DNA: TGTGCCAGCAGCGCCGTGCGGGGCTACACCTTC. Translation: CASSAVRGYTF.

Points on this clone: Other DNA sequences of this sample code for an identical CDR3. This chain uses TRBV7-9 with TRBJ2-3; TRBD1 matches at 9 bases. The junction had 6 bases not matched to a gene; V was cut back by 5 bases and J by 6 bases. The CDR3 runs to 14 residues. Germline V lookup: CDR1 SEHNR, CDR2 FQNEAQ (reference sequence). CDR3 residues: CASSPGQGGDTQYF. The CDR3 nucleotides read TGTGCCAGCAGCCCGGGACAGGGAGGCGATACGCAGTATTTT. The whole variable domain, remainder taken from reference TRBV7-9 and TRBJ2-3, is DTGVSQNPRHKITKRGQNVTFRCDPISEHNRLYWYRQTLGQGPEFLTYFQNEAQLEKSRLLSDRFSAERPKGSFSTLEIQRTEQGDSAMYLCASSPGQGGDTQYFGPGTRLTVL.

This chain uses TRBV6-1 with TRBJ2-1, with D perhaps TRBD1 (6 bases). Per germline, CDR1 MNHNS and CDR2 SASEGT. This CDR3 region has 15 residues. V lost 7 bases, J lost 0 bases, and 13 bases lay in between. The CDR3 here is CASNRDTSSYNEQFF. The CDR3, as DNA: TGTGCCAGCAATCGGGACACGAGCTCCTACAATGAGCAGTTCTTC.

The chain joins TRBV5-6 to TRBJ2-3; D is undetermined. Germline lookup yields CDR1 SGHDT and CDR2 YYEEEE. Trimming cost V 0 bases and J 0 bases, with 8 bases left between them. The CDR3 consists of 15 residues. In nucleotides, the CDR3 is TGTGCCAGCAGCTTGGACTATCTAAGCACAGATACGCAGTATTTT. This encodes CASSLDYLSTDTQYF.